The clone carrying this T cell receptor (beta chain) was found a few times. The source of the sample is a study of blood T cell repertoires in COVID-19. Produced via immunoSEQ multiplex PCR; TCRdb's table is partial and in-frame only. The table records about 220,000 clones, roughly 90% of them present only once. The length of the CDR3 is 14 residues. Germline V gives CDR1 MNHEY, CDR2 SVGEGT. Trimming left V 2 bases short and J 7 bases short, with 14 bases between. Participants, about 18 to 100 years old, spanned about two dozen US areas. V is TRBV6-2 or TRBV6-3 and J is TRBJ2-5, with D possibly matching TRBD2 (6 bases). The sequence was obtained from a man between 25 and 39 years old who had been exposed to COVID-19. The sequenced material came from PBMCs or T cells enriched from blood (not recorded which). CDR3 in amino acids: CASSYPDYSGTQYF. DNA for the CDR3: TGTGCCAGCAGTTACCCGGACTACTCAGGGACCCAGTACTTC.